This T cell receptor (beta chain) was captured by sequencing in a study of immune cell composition in non-small cell lung cancer. Study conclusions and caveats: Squamous lung tumours showed higher top 10 clone scores and clonality than adenocarcinomas. Smoking pack-years did not significantly correlate with tumour TCR-beta clonality. Tumour-reactive clones were not shown to match dominant in vivo tumour clones.

Concerning this clone itself: The target antigen is unknown.

Sequencing used immunoSEQ multiplex PCR; TCRdb keeps in-frame clones, though not all of them. The sample comprises some 5,000 clones, 75% to 85% of which are singletons, and roughly 17% rests with the top ten. The CDR3 has 15 residues. Trimming removed 0 bases from V and 5 bases from J; junction bases left unmatched: 8. Germline-derived CDR1 and CDR2 are GTSNPN and SVGIG (reference sequence). This clonotype was obtained from a human donor with non-small cell lung cancer. V usage is TRBV30 and J usage is TRBJ2-5; 8 bases agree with TRBD2. The sequenced sample consisted of lung tumor tissue. The CDR3 sequence is CAWSVPGGASETQYF. The CDR3 region has the DNA TGTGCCTGGAGTGTACCCGGGGGGGCCTCGGAGACCCAGTACTTC. Variable domain in full (rest from reference TRBV30 and TRBJ2-5): SQTIHQWPATLVQPVGSPLSLECTVEGTSNPNLYWYRQAAGRGLQLLFYSVGIGQISSEVPQNLSASRPQDRQFILSSKKLLLSDSGFYLCAWSVPGGASETQYFGPGTRLLVL.